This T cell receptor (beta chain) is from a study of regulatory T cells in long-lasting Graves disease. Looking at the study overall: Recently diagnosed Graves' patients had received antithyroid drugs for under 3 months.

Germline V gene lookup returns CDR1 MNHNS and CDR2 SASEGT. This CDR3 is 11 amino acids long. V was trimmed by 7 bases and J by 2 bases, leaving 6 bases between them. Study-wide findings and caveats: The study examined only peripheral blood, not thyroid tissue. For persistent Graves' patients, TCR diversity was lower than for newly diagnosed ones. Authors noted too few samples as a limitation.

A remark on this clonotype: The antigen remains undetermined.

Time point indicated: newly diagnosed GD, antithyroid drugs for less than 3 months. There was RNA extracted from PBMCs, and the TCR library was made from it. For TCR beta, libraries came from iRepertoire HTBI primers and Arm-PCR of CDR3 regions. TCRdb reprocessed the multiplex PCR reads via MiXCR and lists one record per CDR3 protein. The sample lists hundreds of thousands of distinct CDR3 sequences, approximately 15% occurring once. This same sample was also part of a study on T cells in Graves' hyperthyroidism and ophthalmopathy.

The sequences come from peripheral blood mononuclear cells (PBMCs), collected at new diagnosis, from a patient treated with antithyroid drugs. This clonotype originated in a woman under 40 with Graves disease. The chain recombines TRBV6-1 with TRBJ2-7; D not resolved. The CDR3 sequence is CASTQAYEQYF. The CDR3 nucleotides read TGTGCCAGCACTCAGGCCTACGAGCAGTACTTC.